This T cell receptor (beta chain) emerged from a study of cytomegalovirus exposure and HLA in healthy donors. The study's findings and limits: Most TCR beta V segments were productive about 87% or about 30% of the time in an earlier analysis. What TCR beta sequences reportedly achieved was accurate prediction of HLA-A and HLA-B alleles in most subjects. Most TCR sequences were uncommon, yet certain public TCRs appeared in many donors.

Primers for the PCR totalled 60 Vbeta and 13 Jbeta. The assay was immunoSEQ multiplex PCR, and TCRdb's table has in-frame clones only and misses some. The repertoire consists of around 150,000 clones, with over 70% occurring once and the leading ten covering 1.1% to 1.5%. On this clone: Its antigen remains unknown.

There are 13 residues in the CDR3. CDR1 is SNHLY, CDR2 FYNNEI, per germline. Deletions cut 5 bases from V and 3 bases from J, with 10 bases between. Sequencing was carried out using PBMCs. V gene TRBV2 combines with J gene TRBJ1-1; no firm D call. The receptor's source is a woman in her 40s in good health and CMV-seronegative. CDR3 amino acids: CASSLRWDTEAFF. The CDR3 DNA reads TGTGCCAGCAGTCTGCGGTGGGACACTGAAGCTTTCTTT. The full variable domain, rest sourced from reference TRBV2 and TRBJ1-1, is EPEVTQTPSHQVTQMGQEVILRCVPISNHLYFYWYRQILGQKVEFLVSFYNNEISEKSEIFDDQFSVERPDGSNFTLKIRSTKLEDSAMYFCASSLRWDTEAFFGQGTRLTVV.